These 19 T cell receptor beta chains share one sample of origin, sequenced in a study of T cells in Graves' hyperthyroidism and ophthalmopathy. TCR beta CDR3 region amplification was performed from RNA transcripts. A set of HTBI primers served as the primers for a first-round RT-PCR of the TCR CDR3. TCRdb re-analysed the multiplex PCR reads in MiXCR, keeping a single row per CDR3 protein. The data contain hundreds of thousands of distinct CDR3 sequences, 15% to 18% of them singletons. Sequenced: blood. The receptor set was obtained from a woman younger than 35 with Graves' hyperthyroidism.

This clonotype was observed at least ten times. The V gene is TRBV5-1, the J gene TRBJ2-5, with D unresolved. Per the germline V gene, CDR1 is SGHRS and CDR2 is YFSETQ. The CDR3 loop spans 14 amino acids. V lost 0 bases to trimming and J lost 5 bases, with 11 bases between them. The CDR3 region has the DNA TGCGCCAGCAGCTTGGCCCTGGATTCGGAGACCCAGTACTTC. Translation: CASSLALDSETQYF.

This clonotype was picked up many times. The J gene is TRBJ2-7, the V gene TRBV6-1, with D possibly matching TRBD1 (5 bases). The CDR3 covers 15 residues. Germline V lookup: CDR1 MNHNS, CDR2 SASEGT. The V and J ends lost 1 base and 3 bases respectively, with 13 bases between them. CDR3 DNA: TGTGCCAGCAGTGAAGTCCCGCGACAGTTCTACGAGCAGTACTTC. Translating it yields CASSEVPRQFYEQYF.

In its sample, this clonotype was seen a few times. The V call is TRBV29-1, the J call TRBJ2-2, with TRBD2 as a possible D gene (6 bases). CDR1 and CDR2 from the germline V gene are SQVTM and ANQGSEA. The CDR3 extends over 14 amino acids. The V gene lost 0 bases and the J gene lost 6 bases, with 11 bases spanning the gap. CDR3 residues: CSVEDLAGPGELFF. The CDR3 DNA follows: TGCAGCGTTGAAGATCTCGCGGGACCCGGGGAGCTGTTTTTT.

This clonotype was seen at least ten times. The CDR3, as DNA: TGTGCCAGCAGCTTCCTAGCGGGGGCTTACTCTGGGGCCAACGTCCTGACTTTC. Translation gives CASSFLAGAYSGANVLTF. The chain combines TRBV7-2 with TRBJ2-6; the match to TRBD2 covers 10 bases. Germline CDR1 SGHTA, CDR2 FQGNSA. V dropped 3 bases and J dropped 0; count of bases not matched to a gene: 5. The CDR3 has 18 amino acids.

V and J are TRBV4-1 and TRBJ1-2, with no clear D. V was trimmed by 0 bases and J by 0 bases, leaving 5 bases between them. Germline lookup yields CDR1 MGHRA and CDR2 YSYEKL. The CDR3 is 14 amino acids. The CDR3 coding sequence is TGCGCCAGCAGCCAAGATCATGCTAACTATGGCTACACCTTC. Translation: CASSQDHANYGYTF.

This clonotype was recorded at least ten times. The CDR3 loop reads CASPRSGPGELFF. CDR3 coding DNA: TGTGCCAGCCCCCGATCCGGGCCCGGGGAGCTGTTTTTT. The chain joins TRBV18 to TRBJ2-2; no definite D call. Between the trimmed V and J ends, which lost 8 bases and 6 bases, there was a span of 13 bases. CDR1 and CDR2 from the germline V gene are KGHSH and LQKENI. The CDR3 spans 13 residues. Looking up the rest from reference TRBV18 and TRBJ2-2 gives the full variable domain: NAGVMQNPRHLVRRRGQEARLRCSPMKGHSHVYWYRQLPEEGLKFMVYLQKENIIDESGMPKERFSAEFPKEGPSILRIQQVVRGDSAAYFCASPRSGPGELFFGEGSRLTVL.

This clonotype has ten or more counts. The rearrangement links TRBV20-1 to TRBJ2-5; D may be TRBD2 (7 bases). V was trimmed by 3 bases and J by 1 base, leaving 9 bases between them. From germline, CDR1 is DFQATT and CDR2 SNEGSKA (reference sequence). The CDR3 length is 13 residues. The CDR3 reads CSASGGPQETQYF. CDR3 bases: TGCAGTGCTAGCGGGGGGCCCCAAGAGACCCAGTACTTC.

This chain uses TRBV9 with TRBJ1-1; TRBD1 matches at 7 bases. There are 15 residues in the CDR3. V dropped 4 bases and J dropped 6; count of bases not matched to a gene: 12. Germline loops: CDR1 SGDLS, CDR2 YYNGEE. The CDR3 nucleotides read TGTGCCAGCAGCTTCTGGACAGGAGGGAGCGCTGAAGCTTTCTTT. Amino acid sequence: CASSFWTGGSAEAFF.

This sequence joins TRBV5-1 and TRBJ2-2; 9 positions agree with TRBD2. The J segment lost 4 bases and the V segment lost 2 bases, leaving 6 bases of the junction unmatched. Germline CDR1 reads SGHRS; CDR2 reads YFSETQ. This CDR3 is 16 amino acids long. As DNA, the CDR3 is TGCGCCAGCAGCTTTTGGACTAGCGTCGGCACCGGGGAGCTGTTTTTT. This encodes CASSFWTSVGTGELFF.

This clonotype was seen a handful of times. This chain joins TRBV19 and TRBJ2-7; D might be TRBD1 (5 bases). This CDR3 contains 14 residues. Germline V gene sequence: CDR1 LNHDA, CDR2 SQIVND (reference sequence). Trimming pared 7 bases from V and 0 bases from J, leaving 13 bases between. CDR3 bases: TGTGCCAGTAAAGAGCGAGACAGCTCCTACGAGCAGTACTTC. This gives the protein CASKERDSSYEQYF.

This clonotype was recorded a few times. The rearrangement links TRBV11-3 to TRBJ2-1, with TRBD2 identical over 8 bases. This CDR3 has 19 residues. Trimming at V came to 2 bases and at J to 0 bases, leaving 12 bases not matched to a gene. Germline V gives CDR1 SGHNT, CDR2 YENEEA. CDR3 sequence: CASSLYSSGYNSSYNEQFF. CDR3 nucleotide sequence: TGTGCCAGCAGCTTATACTCTAGCGGGTACAACAGCTCCTACAATGAGCAGTTCTTC.

This clonotype occurred many times. V and J are TRBV7-9 and TRBJ1-1; no reliable D call. This CDR3 region has 14 residues. Germline CDR1 and CDR2: SEHNR and FQNEAQ (reference sequence). Trimming cost V 1 base and J 1 base, with 7 bases left between them. DNA of the CDR3: TGTGCCAGCAGCTTAGAGACGGGGAACACTGAAGCTTTCTTT. This encodes CASSLETGNTEAFF.

The CDR3 DNA sequence: TGTGCCATCAGTGAAGGCTCCCGAGGCTACACCTTC. This encodes CAISEGSRGYTF. The genes are TRBV10-3 and TRBJ1-2; D is ambiguous. Germline V gene data show CDR1 as ENHRY and CDR2 as SYGVKD. Trimming cost V 3 bases and J 8 bases, with 10 bases left between them. This CDR3 comprises 12 residues.

V usage is TRBV6-1 and J usage is TRBJ2-7, with TRBD2 matching 7 bases. Unmatched junction bases numbered 8, after V lost 0 bases and J lost 12 bases. CDR1 MNHNS and CDR2 SASEGT come from the germline V gene. This CDR3 is built from 13 residues. The chain's CDR3 is CASSEARQGGVYF. As DNA, the CDR3 is TGTGCCAGCAGTGAAGCCAGGCAGGGAGGGGTGTACTTC.

This clonotype was found a few times. This chain connects TRBV27 to TRBJ1-5, with TRBD1 matching 9 bases. V shed 5 bases and J 5 bases; nucleotides not matched to a gene: 4. The CDR3 length is 14 residues. CDR1 and CDR2 from the germline V gene are MNHEY and SMNVEV (reference sequence). In nucleotides, the CDR3 is TGTGCCAGCAGTCCGGGGACAGGGTATCAGCCCCAGCATTTT. This codes for CASSPGTGYQPQHF.

At least ten counts were recorded for this clonotype. The chain carries TRBV2 and TRBJ2-4; D is unresolved. Trimming left V 4 bases short and J 3 bases short, with 7 bases between. Germline V gives CDR1 SNHLY, CDR2 FYNNEI. This CDR3 has 13 amino acids. DNA for the CDR3: TGTGCCAGCAGTGGTCTAGTCAAAAACATTCAGTACTTC. Amino acid sequence: CASSGLVKNIQYF.

This clonotype was picked up many times. This chain links TRBV12-3 or TRBV12-4 with TRBJ2-1, with D tentatively TRBD2 (6 bases). The CDR3 spans 13 residues. The V gene lost 4 bases and the J gene lost 9 bases, with 13 bases spanning the gap. Here the CDR3 DNA reads TGTGCCAGCAGTTATGGGGAGGTCGGTGAGCAGTTCTTC. Translated, it gives CASSYGEVGEQFF.

The chain carries TRBV20-1 and TRBJ1-6; D is ambiguous. V was shortened by 0 bases and J by 3 bases, with 6 bases between the two germline ends. The CDR3 extends over 14 amino acids. The germline CDR1 and CDR2 sequences are DFQATT and SNEGSKA (reference sequence). CDR3 coding DNA: TGCAGTGCTAGAGAGGGTGTCTATAATTCACCCCTCCACTTT. This translates into CSAREGVYNSPLHF.

The sample holds many counts of this clonotype. V usage is TRBV12-3 or TRBV12-4 and J usage is TRBJ2-1; possibly TRBD2 for D (6 bases). Trimming stripped 6 bases from V and 3 bases from J, with 15 bases between. This CDR3 has 15 residues. CDR3 nucleotides: TGTGCCAGCAGGATTGGGGGGAGTGGCTACAATGAGCAGTTCTTC. Encoded protein: CASRIGGSGYNEQFF.